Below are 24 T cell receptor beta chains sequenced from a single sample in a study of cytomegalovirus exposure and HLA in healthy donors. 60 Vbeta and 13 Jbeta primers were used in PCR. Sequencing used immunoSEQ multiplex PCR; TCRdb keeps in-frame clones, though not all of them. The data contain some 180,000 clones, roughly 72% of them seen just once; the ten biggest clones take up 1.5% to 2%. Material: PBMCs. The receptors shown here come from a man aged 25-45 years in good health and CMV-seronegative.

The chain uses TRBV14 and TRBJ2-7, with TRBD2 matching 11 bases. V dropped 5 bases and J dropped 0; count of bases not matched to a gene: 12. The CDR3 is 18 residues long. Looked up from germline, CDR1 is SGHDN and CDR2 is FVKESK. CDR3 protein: CASSFGPPGLADSYEQYF. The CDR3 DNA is TGTGCCAGCAGCTTTGGACCACCGGGACTAGCGGACTCCTACGAGCAGTACTTC. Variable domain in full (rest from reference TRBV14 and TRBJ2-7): EAGVTQFPSHSVIEKGQTVTLRCDPISGHDNLYWYRRVMGKEIKFLLHFVKESKQDESGMPNNRFLAERTGGTYSTLKVQPAELEDSGVYFCASSFGPPGLADSYEQYFGPGTRLTVT.

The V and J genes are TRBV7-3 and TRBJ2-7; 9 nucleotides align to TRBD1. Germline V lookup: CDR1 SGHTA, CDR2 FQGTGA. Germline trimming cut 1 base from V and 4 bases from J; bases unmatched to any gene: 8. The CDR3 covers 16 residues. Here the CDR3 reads CASSLKPAGTGYEQYF. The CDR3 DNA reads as TGTGCCAGCAGCTTAAAGCCGGCCGGGACAGGGTACGAGCAGTACTTC.

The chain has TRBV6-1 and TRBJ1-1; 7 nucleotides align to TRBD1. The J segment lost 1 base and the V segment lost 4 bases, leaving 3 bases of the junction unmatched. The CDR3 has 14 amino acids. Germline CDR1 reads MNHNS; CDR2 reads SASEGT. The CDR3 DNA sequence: TGTGCCAGCAGTGTAGGGACAGCGAACACTGAAGCTTTCTTT. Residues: CASSVGTANTEAFF.

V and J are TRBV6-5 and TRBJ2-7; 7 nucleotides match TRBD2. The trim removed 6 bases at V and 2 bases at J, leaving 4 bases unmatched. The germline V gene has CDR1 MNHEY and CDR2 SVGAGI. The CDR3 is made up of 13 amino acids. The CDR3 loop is CASSGRFPYEQYF. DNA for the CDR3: TGTGCCAGCAGCGGGAGGTTCCCCTACGAGCAGTACTTC.

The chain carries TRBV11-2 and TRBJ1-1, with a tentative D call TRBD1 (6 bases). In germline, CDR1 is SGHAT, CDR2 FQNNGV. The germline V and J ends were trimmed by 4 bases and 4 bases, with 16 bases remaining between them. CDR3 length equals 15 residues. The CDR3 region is CASSSDRFEGTEAFF. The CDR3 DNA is TGTGCCAGCAGCTCGGACAGATTCGAGGGCACTGAAGCTTTCTTT.

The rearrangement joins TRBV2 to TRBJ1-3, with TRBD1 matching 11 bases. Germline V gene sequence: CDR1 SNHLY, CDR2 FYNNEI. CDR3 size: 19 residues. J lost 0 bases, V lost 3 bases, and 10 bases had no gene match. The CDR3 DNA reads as TGTGCCAGCAGTGACCCCAGGACCGGGACAGGGGGCTCTGGAAACACCATATATTTT. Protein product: CASSDPRTGTGGSGNTIYF.

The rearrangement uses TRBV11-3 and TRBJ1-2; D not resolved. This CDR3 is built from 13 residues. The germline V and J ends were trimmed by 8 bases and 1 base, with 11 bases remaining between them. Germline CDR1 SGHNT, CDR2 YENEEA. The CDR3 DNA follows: TGTGCCAGCTCTCTTCCGGGTAACTATGGCTACACCTTC. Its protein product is CASSLPGNYGYTF.

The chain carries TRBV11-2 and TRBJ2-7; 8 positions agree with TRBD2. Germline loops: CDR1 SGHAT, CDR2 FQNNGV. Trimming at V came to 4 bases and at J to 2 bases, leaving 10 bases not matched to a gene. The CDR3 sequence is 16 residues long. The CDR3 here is CASSSQVLADTYEQYF. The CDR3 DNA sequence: TGTGCCAGCAGCTCTCAGGTACTAGCGGACACCTACGAGCAGTACTTC.

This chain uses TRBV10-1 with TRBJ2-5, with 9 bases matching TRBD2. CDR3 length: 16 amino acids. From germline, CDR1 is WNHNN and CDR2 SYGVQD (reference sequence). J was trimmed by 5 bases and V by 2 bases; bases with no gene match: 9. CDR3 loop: CASSEGFGAGGETQYF. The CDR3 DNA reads TGCGCCAGCAGTGAGGGGTTTGGGGCGGGAGGGGAGACCCAGTACTTC.

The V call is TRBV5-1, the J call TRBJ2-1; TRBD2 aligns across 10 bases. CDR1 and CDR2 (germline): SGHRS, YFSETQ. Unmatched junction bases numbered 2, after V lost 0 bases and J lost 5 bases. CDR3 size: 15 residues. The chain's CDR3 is CASSLGLAGNNEQFF. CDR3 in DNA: TGCGCCAGCAGCTTGGGACTAGCGGGCAACAATGAGCAGTTCTTC.

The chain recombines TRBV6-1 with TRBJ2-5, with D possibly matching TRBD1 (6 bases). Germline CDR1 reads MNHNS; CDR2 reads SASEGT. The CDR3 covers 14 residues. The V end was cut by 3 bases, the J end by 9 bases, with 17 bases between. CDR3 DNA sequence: TGTGCCAGCAGTGAGTTTCCGGACAGCCACTCCCAGTACTTC. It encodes CASSEFPDSHSQYF.

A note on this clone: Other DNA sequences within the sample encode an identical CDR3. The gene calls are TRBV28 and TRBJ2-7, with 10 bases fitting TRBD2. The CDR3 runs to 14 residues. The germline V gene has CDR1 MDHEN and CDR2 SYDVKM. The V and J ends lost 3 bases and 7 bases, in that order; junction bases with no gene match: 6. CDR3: CASSFRLAGEEQYF. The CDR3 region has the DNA TGTGCCAGCAGTTTCAGGCTAGCGGGAGAGGAGCAGTACTTC. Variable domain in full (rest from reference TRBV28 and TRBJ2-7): DVKVTQSSRYLVKRTGEKVFLECVQDMDHENMFWYRQDPGLGLRLIYFSYDVKMKEKGDIPEGYSVSREKKERFSLILESASTNQTSMYLCASSFRLAGEEQYFGPGTRLTVT.

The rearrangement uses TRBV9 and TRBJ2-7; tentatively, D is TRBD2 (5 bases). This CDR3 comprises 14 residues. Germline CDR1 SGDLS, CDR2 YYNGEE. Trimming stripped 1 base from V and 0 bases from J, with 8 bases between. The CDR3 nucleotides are TGTGCCAGCAGCGTAACCGGGATCTCCTACGAGCAGTACTTC. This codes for CASSVTGISYEQYF.

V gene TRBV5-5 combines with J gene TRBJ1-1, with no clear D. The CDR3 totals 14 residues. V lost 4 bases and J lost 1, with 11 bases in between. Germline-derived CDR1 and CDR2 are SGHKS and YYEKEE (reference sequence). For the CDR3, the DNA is TGTGCCAGCAGCAGCGTTATAGGGAACACTGAAGCTTTCTTT. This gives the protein CASSSVIGNTEAFF.

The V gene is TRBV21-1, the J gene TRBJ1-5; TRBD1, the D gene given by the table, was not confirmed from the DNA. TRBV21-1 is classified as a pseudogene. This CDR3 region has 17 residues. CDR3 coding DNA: TGTGCCAGCAGCAAAGACCGGACAACCCCTAGCAATCAGCCCCAGCATTTT. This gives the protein CASSKDRTTPSNQPQHF.

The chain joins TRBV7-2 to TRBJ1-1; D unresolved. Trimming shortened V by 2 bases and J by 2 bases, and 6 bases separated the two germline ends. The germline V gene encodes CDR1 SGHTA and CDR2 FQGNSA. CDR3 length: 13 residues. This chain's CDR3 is CASSLPGNTEAFF. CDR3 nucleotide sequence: TGTGCCAGCAGCTTACCAGGAAACACTGAAGCTTTCTTT.

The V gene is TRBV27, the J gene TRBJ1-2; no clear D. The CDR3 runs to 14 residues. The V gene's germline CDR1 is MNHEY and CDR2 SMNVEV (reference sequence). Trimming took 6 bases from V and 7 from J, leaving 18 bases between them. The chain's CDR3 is CASRPSGFSAGYTF. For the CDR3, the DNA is TGTGCCAGCAGACCGAGCGGGTTTTCGGCTGGCTACACCTTC.

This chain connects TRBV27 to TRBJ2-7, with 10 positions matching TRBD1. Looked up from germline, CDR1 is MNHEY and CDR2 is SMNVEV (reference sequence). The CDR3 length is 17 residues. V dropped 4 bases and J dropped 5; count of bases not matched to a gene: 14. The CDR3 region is CASSSLPAGTGANEQYF. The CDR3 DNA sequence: TGTGCCAGCAGTTCCCTCCCCGCCGGGACAGGGGCCAACGAGCAGTACTTC.

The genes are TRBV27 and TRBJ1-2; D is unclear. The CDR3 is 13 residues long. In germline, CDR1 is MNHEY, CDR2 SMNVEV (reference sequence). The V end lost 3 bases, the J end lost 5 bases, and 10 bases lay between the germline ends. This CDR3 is CASSLNSPYGYTF. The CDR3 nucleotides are TGTGCCAGCAGTTTGAACAGCCCATATGGCTACACCTTC.

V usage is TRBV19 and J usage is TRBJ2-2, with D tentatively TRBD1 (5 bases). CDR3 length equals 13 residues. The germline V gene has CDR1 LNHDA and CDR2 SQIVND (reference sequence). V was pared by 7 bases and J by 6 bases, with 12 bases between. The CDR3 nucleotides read TGTGCCAGTAAGGGGCCCCACCCCGGGGAGCTGTTTTTT. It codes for CASKGPHPGELFF.

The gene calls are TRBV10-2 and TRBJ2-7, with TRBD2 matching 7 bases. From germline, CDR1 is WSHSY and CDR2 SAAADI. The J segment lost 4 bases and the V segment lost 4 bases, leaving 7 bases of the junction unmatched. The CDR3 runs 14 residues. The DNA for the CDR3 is TGCGCCAGCAGTGTGGGACGGGAGGCTTACGAGCAGTACTTC. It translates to CASSVGREAYEQYF.

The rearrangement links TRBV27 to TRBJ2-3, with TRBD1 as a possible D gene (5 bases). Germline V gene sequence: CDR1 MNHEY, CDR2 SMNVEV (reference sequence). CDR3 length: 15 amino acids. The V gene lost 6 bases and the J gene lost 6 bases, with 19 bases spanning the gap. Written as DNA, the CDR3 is TGTGCCAGCAGCGAAACGGACATGGTCGGTGATACGCAGTATTTT. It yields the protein CASSETDMVGDTQYF.

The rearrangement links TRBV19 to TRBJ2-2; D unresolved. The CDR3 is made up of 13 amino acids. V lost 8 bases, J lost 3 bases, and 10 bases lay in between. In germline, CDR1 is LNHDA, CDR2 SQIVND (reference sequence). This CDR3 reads CASFLPDTGELFF. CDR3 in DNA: TGTGCCAGTTTCTTGCCGGACACCGGGGAGCTGTTTTTT.

The CDR3 sequence is CASSQTKGARYEQYF. Here the CDR3 DNA reads TGCGCCAGCAGCCAAACCAAGGGGGCTAGGTACGAGCAGTACTTC. This rearrangement joins TRBV4-1 to TRBJ2-7; 7 positions match TRBD1. Trimming cost V 2 bases and J 4 bases; bases outside gene matches: 8. This CDR3 is built from 15 residues. Germline V lookup: CDR1 MGHRA, CDR2 YSYEKL.